What follows is one TCR beta chain and its context. Authors' analysis steps: The assay estimated nucleated cells by amplifying reference gene primers. Repertoires were generated with immunoSEQ multiplex PCR, while TCRdb's copy carries only in-frame clones and drops some. V, J and clone size are taken as reported in that table, and D and trimming were inferred from the DNA itself. The sample lists some 150,000 clones, approximately 87% seen once, with 4.3% in the top ten. These data originate in a study of blood T cell repertoires in COVID-19. On the study more broadly: The samples span acute and convalescent COVID-19 from the United States, Italy and Spain. Sources were T cells, B-cell-depleted T cells, or PBMCs; the material itself was cDNA or gDNA.

Germline V gives CDR1 PRHDT, CDR2 FYEKMQ (reference sequence). The length of the CDR3 is 13 residues. Trimming left V 5 bases short and J 8 bases short, with 12 bases between. The specimen sequenced was peripheral blood. This sequence was found in a woman in her forties with acute or convalescent COVID-19. This chain uses TRBV13 with TRBJ1-4; no clear D gene. The CDR3 DNA reads as TGTGCCAGCAGCCCCCGCCACGGGGAAAAACTGTTTTTT. Translating gives CASSPRHGEKLFF. The complete variable domain, with remaining parts taken from reference TRBV13 and TRBJ1-4, reads AAGVIQSPRHLIKEKRETATLKCYPIPRHDTVYWYQQGPGQDPQFLISFYEKMQSDKGSIPDRFSAQQFSDYHSELNMSSLELGDSALYFCASSPRHGEKLFFGSGTQLSVL.